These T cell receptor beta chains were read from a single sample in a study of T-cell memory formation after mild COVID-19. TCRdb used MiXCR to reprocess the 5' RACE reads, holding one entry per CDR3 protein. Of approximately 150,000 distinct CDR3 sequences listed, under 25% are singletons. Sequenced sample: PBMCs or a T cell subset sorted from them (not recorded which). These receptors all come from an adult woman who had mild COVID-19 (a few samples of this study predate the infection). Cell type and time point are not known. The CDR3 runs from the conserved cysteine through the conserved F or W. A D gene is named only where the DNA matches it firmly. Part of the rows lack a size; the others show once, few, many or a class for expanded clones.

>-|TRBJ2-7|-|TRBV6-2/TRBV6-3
CATREPPDEQYF
TGTGCCACCAGAGAACCGCCGGACGAGCAGTACTTC
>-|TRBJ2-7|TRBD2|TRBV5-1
CASSWGTSETYEQYF
TGCGCCAGCAGCTGGGGGACTAGCGAAACCTACGAGCAGTACTTC
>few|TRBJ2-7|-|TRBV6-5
CASRARSLSDEQYF
TGTGCCAGTCGGGCCAGGTCCCTGTCCGACGAGCAGTACTTC
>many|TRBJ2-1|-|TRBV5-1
CASSPDPSSYNEQFF
TGCGCCAGCAGCCCGGACCCGAGCTCCTACAATGAGCAGTTCTTC
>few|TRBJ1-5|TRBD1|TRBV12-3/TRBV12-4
CASSVQGVRQPQHF
TGTGCCAGCAGTGTACAGGGGGTCCGTCAGCCCCAGCATTTT
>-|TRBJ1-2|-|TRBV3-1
CASSQTSAGLANYGYTF
TGTGCCAGCAGCCAAACGTCGGCAGGGCTAGCTAACTATGGCTACACCTTC
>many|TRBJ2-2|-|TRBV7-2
CASSFDTGELFF
TGTGCCAGCAGCTTCGACACCGGGGAGCTGTTTTTT
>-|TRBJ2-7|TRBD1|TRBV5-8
CASSLGGTAVREQYF
TGTGCCAGCAGCTTGGGAGGGACAGCCGTCAGGGAGCAGTACTTC
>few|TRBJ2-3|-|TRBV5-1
CASSLTGSSTDTQYF
TGCGCCAGCAGCTTGACAGGCTCAAGCACAGATACGCAGTATTTT
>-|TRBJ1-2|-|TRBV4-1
CASSQDLQGNYGYTF
TGCGCCAGCAGCCAAGATCTACAGGGTAACTATGGCTACACCTTC